Reported below is one T cell receptor (beta chain). Because the CDR3's place on the DNA is in doubt, the DNA is left out and the CDR3 is given as listed by TCRdb. Study processing details: It was from reference gene primer amplification that nucleated cell counts were estimated. TCRdb keeps only in-frame clones here, not all; method: immunoSEQ multiplex PCR. That table is the source of V, J and clone size, and D and trimming were worked out from the DNA. Among 160,000 or so clones, 75% to 90% were seen once, and the ten largest hold 15%. A total of 11 residues make up the CDR3, ends included. Germline values: CDR1 DFQATT, CDR2 SNEGSKA (reference sequence). This entry is derived from a study of blood T cell repertoires in COVID-19. Looking at the study overall: The origin of the acute and convalescent COVID-19 samples was the United States, Italy and Spain. The cDNA or gDNA used as material had been derived from T cells, B-cell-depleted T cells, or PBMCs.

The sequencing input was peripheral blood. J is TRBJ1-2 and V is TRBV20-1. The receptor was isolated from a woman in her forties with acute or convalescent COVID-19. CDR3: CSAVGGGAHTF.